This TCR beta chain is drawn from a study of shared clonotypes between healthy human individuals. Overall study context: A couple of female and three male donors aged 18 to 49 were enrolled.

Every donor, a Caucasian adult, lived in Nashville, Tennessee. Memory CD4+ cells were the fraction left after CD45RA+ naive selection. Study results and caveats: Represented genetic and exposure-history diversity was restricted by having few donors.

Concerning this clone itself: Its specificity is not known.

Clones were sequenced by immunoSEQ multiplex PCR, and TCRdb holds only the in-frame ones, with some missing. This table has more than 1 million clones, 75% to 80% appearing once. Deletions cut 5 bases from V and 4 bases from J, with 20 bases between. Germline assignment: CDR1 SGHTA and CDR2 FQGNSA. The CDR3 has 16 amino acids. Material: memory CD4+ T cells from PBMCs. Subset reported: CD45RA-negative fraction. This clonotype originated in a man between 18 and 29 years old in good health. Some clones in this sample may be carry-over from other donors' samples. This rearrangement joins TRBV7-2 to TRBJ2-5, with D possibly being TRBD2 (6 bases). In nucleotides, the CDR3 is TGTGCCAGCAGCCGCGGCCCCGCCATGGGGGGAGAGACCCAGTACTTC. This sequence encodes CASSRGPAMGGETQYF.